One sample yielded the 27 T cell receptor beta chains listed below, sequenced in a study of identical twins. TCRdb redid the calling of the 5' RACE reads with MiXCR, one entry per CDR3 protein. The sample yields around 960,000 distinct CDR3 sequences, approximately 13% seen once. The same sample was also used in a study of yellow fever vaccine responses in identical twins.

Specimen: PBMCs. The receptors were sampled from a woman younger than 30 in good health.

The rearrangement joins TRBV9 to TRBJ2-2; 15 bases fit TRBD2. The length of the CDR3 is 18 residues. The V segment lost 7 bases and the J segment 1 base; nucleotides outside the gene matches: 8. In germline, CDR1 is SGDLS, CDR2 YYNGEE. DNA for the CDR3: TGTGCCAGCTCTCGTGGGGGACTAGCGGGAGGGAACACCGGGGAGCTGTTTTTT. Amino acids: CASSRGGLAGGNTGELFF.

In its sample, this clonotype was seen many times. The chain employs TRBV4-2 and TRBJ2-2, with D possibly matching TRBD2 (6 bases). The germline gives CDR1 LGHNA, CDR2 YNFKEQ. The CDR3 has 18 amino acids. Trimming pared 3 bases from V and 4 bases from J, leaving 21 bases between. CDR3 loop: CASSQEGGGSPITGELFF. In nucleotides, the CDR3 is TGTGCCAGCAGCCAGGAGGGTGGGGGTAGCCCGATCACCGGGGAGCTGTTTTTT.

This clonotype has only a few counts. The rearrangement uses TRBV7-9 and TRBJ1-2, with no clear D. CDR1 and CDR2 from the germline V gene are SEHNR and FQNEAQ (reference sequence). There are 15 residues in the CDR3. V lost 6 bases, J lost 0 bases, and 14 bases lay in between. CDR3 DNA sequence: TGTGCCAGCAGTTTGCCCCCGGTTTCTAACTATGGCTACACCTTC. Translating gives CASSLPPVSNYGYTF.

This sequence joins TRBV5-1 and TRBJ1-2; TRBD1 matches 9 bases. Germline V gives CDR1 SGHRS, CDR2 YFSETQ. With V trimmed by 4 bases and J by 5 bases, 9 bases remained unmatched. The CDR3 length is 15 residues. CDR3 in amino acids: CASSDGQGNPYGYTF. The CDR3 DNA reads TGCGCCAGCAGCGACGGACAGGGGAATCCGTATGGCTACACCTTC.

CDR3 sequence: CASSQDGGRGRAETQYF. The DNA for the CDR3 is TGTGCCAGCAGCCAAGATGGAGGGCGCGGGAGGGCAGAGACCCAGTACTTC. The rearrangement uses TRBV4-2 and TRBJ2-5; 9 nucleotides match TRBD2. This CDR3 has 17 residues. Unmatched junction bases numbered 9, after V lost 0 bases and J lost 4 bases. Germline V CDR1 and CDR2: LGHNA, YNFKEQ.

This clonotype was detected only a few times. The gene calls are TRBV12-5 and TRBJ2-4; D is tentatively TRBD1 or TRBD2 (5 bases each). Germline CDR1 reads LGHNT; CDR2 reads FRNRAP. This CDR3 region has 12 residues. V dropped 9 bases and J dropped 7 bases, with 13 bases sitting between them. The CDR3 loop reads CASGASENIQYF. In DNA form, the CDR3 reads TGTGCTAGCGGGGCCTCTGAGAACATTCAGTACTTC.

This clonotype has a handful of counts. The J gene is TRBJ2-1, the V gene TRBV5-1; D might be TRBD1 (5 bases). CDR3 length equals 14 residues. V was pared by 2 bases and J by 4 bases, with 10 bases between. Germline V gene sequence: CDR1 SGHRS, CDR2 YFSETQ. The DNA of the CDR3 is TGCGCCAGCAGCTTAGCTCAGGGATACAATGAGCAGTTCTTC. Amino acid sequence: CASSLAQGYNEQFF.

This clonotype was detected many times. The junction does not match germline at one end; this may be a read error. CDR3 loop: CASSLERNTEAFF. The CDR3, as DNA: TGTGCCAGCAGTTTAGAGAGGAACACTGAAGCTTTCTTT. V usage is TRBV5-1 and J usage is TRBJ1-1; the D is unclear. The germline V gene encodes CDR1 SGHRS and CDR2 YFSETQ. The CDR3 sequence is 13 residues long. Supplemented by reference TRBV5-1 and TRBJ1-1, the full variable domain reads KAGVTQTPRYLIKTRGQQVTLSCSPISGHRSVSWYQQTPGQGLQFLFEYFSETQRNKGNFPGRFSGRQFSNSRSEMNVSTLELGDSALYLCASSLERNTEAFFGQGTRLTVV.

This clonotype was recorded many times. The rearrangement links TRBV20-1 to TRBJ1-5; D call uncertain. This CDR3 contains 12 residues. Germline values: CDR1 DFQATT, CDR2 SNEGSKA (reference sequence). V shed 2 bases and J shed 3 bases, with 5 bases lying between them. The CDR3 nucleotides are TGCAGTGCTAGAACAGTCAATCAGCCCCAGCATTTT. Its protein product is CSARTVNQPQHF.

The V call is TRBV6-4, the J call TRBJ2-1, with D uncertain. The germline V gene has CDR1 MRHNA and CDR2 SNTAGT. With 3 bases removed from V and 2 bases from J, the gap between germline ends came to 8 bases. CDR3 length: 14 amino acids. The CDR3 DNA is TGTGCCAGCAGTGAGGGGTTGGCCTACAATGAGCAGTTCTTC. Protein product: CASSEGLAYNEQFF.

This clonotype was seen repeatedly, ten times or more. This rearrangement joins TRBV4-1 to TRBJ2-2; 14 nucleotides agree with TRBD2. The ends lost 1 base at V and 7 bases at J; junction bases unmatched: 11. CDR1 is MGHRA and CDR2 is YSYEKL in the germline V gene. The CDR3 loop spans 19 amino acids. This chain's CDR3 is CASSQAGLAGGIDNGELFF. CDR3 in DNA: TGCGCCAGCAGCCAAGCTGGACTAGCGGGGGGCATCGATAACGGGGAGCTGTTTTTT.

V gene TRBV10-2 combines with J gene TRBJ1-6; D is possibly TRBD1 (5 bases). CDR1 and CDR2 from the germline V gene are WSHSY and SAAADI. V lost 3 bases to trimming and J lost 2 bases, with 23 bases between them. The CDR3 loop spans 20 amino acids. CDR3 loop: CASSEITLDILLPYNSPLHF. In nucleotides, the CDR3 is TGCGCCAGCAGTGAAATTACACTGGACATCCTACTTCCCTATAATTCACCCCTCCACTTT.

This clonotype turned up a few times. Written as DNA, the CDR3 is TGCAGTGCTAGACACAGGGGGCGTACTGAAGCTTTCTTT. Encoded protein: CSARHRGRTEAFF. The chain is built from TRBV20-1 and TRBJ1-1, with 9 nucleotides matching TRBD1. The CDR3 has 13 amino acids. Germline-derived CDR1 and CDR2 are DFQATT and SNEGSKA (reference sequence). With 2 bases clipped from V and 5 bases from J, the junction kept 3 bases outside the gene matches.

This clonotype was found a few times. The V and J genes are TRBV10-3 and TRBJ2-7; 7 nucleotides align to TRBD2. This CDR3 has 13 residues. The ends lost 5 bases at V and 1 base at J; junction bases unmatched: 2. The germline V gene has CDR1 ENHRY and CDR2 SYGVKD. The CDR3 reads CAISSGASYEQYV. The CDR3 coding sequence is TGTGCCATCAGTAGCGGGGCGTCCTACGAGCAGTACGTC.

This clonotype was counted only a few times. This chain joins TRBV7-9 and TRBJ1-5, with a tentative D call TRBD1 (5 bases). The CDR3 sequence is 16 residues long. V lost 1 base and J 2 bases, leaving 12 bases between the germline ends. Germline V CDR1 and CDR2: SEHNR, FQNEAQ (reference sequence). The CDR3: CASSLGAGNGNQPQHF. The CDR3, as DNA: TGTGCCAGCAGCTTAGGGGCAGGGAATGGCAATCAGCCCCAGCATTTT.

The chain carries TRBV20-1 and TRBJ2-5, with unresolved D. CDR3 length: 12 residues. Germline V gene sequence: CDR1 DFQATT, CDR2 SNEGSKA (reference sequence). V lost 5 bases to trimming and J lost 4 bases, with 11 bases between them. CDR3 protein: CSAPTPGETQYF. The DNA of the CDR3 is TGCAGTGCTCCCACCCCGGGAGAGACCCAGTACTTC.

V and J are TRBV3-1 and TRBJ1-2, with a possible D match to TRBD1 (5 bases). The CDR3 runs to 14 residues. Germline CDR1 and CDR2: LGHDT and YNNKEL (reference sequence). The V end was cut by 0 bases, the J end by 9 bases, with 14 bases between. CDR3 region: CASSQDLRTQRYTF. The CDR3 coding sequence is TGTGCCAGCAGCCAAGATCTTCGGACACAGCGCTACACCTTC.

The chain joins TRBV6-1 to TRBJ2-1, with TRBD1 matching over 7 bases. This CDR3 has 16 amino acids. The germline CDR1 and CDR2 sequences are MNHNS and SASEGT. J lost 5 bases, V lost 1 base, and 8 bases had no gene match. CDR3 protein: CASSEVPGQSDNEQFF. For the CDR3, the DNA is TGTGCCAGCAGTGAAGTACCGGGACAGTCCGACAATGAGCAGTTCTTC.

The V call is TRBV7-2, the J call TRBJ2-1; the match to TRBD2 covers 8 bases. This CDR3 is built from 15 residues. V shed 5 bases and J 6 bases; nucleotides not matched to a gene: 9. The germline gives CDR1 SGHTA, CDR2 FQGNSA. CDR3 amino acids: CASSPIGLAFNEQFF. In nucleotides, the CDR3 is TGTGCCAGCAGCCCGATTGGACTAGCCTTCAATGAGCAGTTCTTC.

For the CDR3, the DNA is TGCAGTGCTAGAGTATCCAGGGGGCATATTCAGCCCCAGCATTTT. It specifies CSARVSRGHIQPQHF. The V call is TRBV20-1, the J call TRBJ1-5; 8 bases are shared with TRBD1. Germline V gives CDR1 DFQATT, CDR2 SNEGSKA (reference sequence). This CDR3 spans 15 amino acids. V was pared by 1 base and J by 6 bases, with 8 bases of the junction left unmatched.

This clonotype appeared a few times. As DNA, the CDR3 is TGTGCCAGCAGTGTTTCGCTTCACCCCGGCAGTTACGGTTTCTTT. Amino acid sequence: CASSVSLHPGSYGFF. This chain connects TRBV2 to TRBJ1-1, with unresolved D. Germline V gene lookup returns CDR1 SNHLY and CDR2 FYNNEI. The V gene lost 4 bases and the J gene lost 13 bases, with 25 bases spanning the gap. The CDR3 has 15 residues.

The chain employs TRBV24-1 and TRBJ2-1; D gene uncertain. V was pared by 0 bases and J by 5 bases, with 7 bases between. Germline V gene data show CDR1 as KGHDR and CDR2 as SFDVKD. This CDR3 region has 14 residues. CDR3 coding DNA: TGTGCCACCAGTGATTTGCGGGTCGACAATGAGCAGTTCTTC. Its protein is CATSDLRVDNEQFF.

The rearrangement uses TRBV6-5 and TRBJ2-7; D unclear. Germline V lookup: CDR1 MNHEY, CDR2 SVGAGI. Trimming pared 6 bases from V and 6 bases from J, leaving 21 bases between. The CDR3 is 15 residues long. The CDR3 here is CASSYPQAAYREQYF. CDR3 nucleotides: TGTGCCAGCAGCTACCCACAAGCCGCCTATCGCGAGCAGTACTTC.

This clonotype showed up just a few times. This CDR3 reads CASSLPGLSSTDTQYF. The CDR3 nucleotides are TGTGCCAGCAGCCTTCCGGGACTATCAAGCACAGATACGCAGTATTTT. This chain connects TRBV3-1 to TRBJ2-3; 7 nucleotides match TRBD2. The CDR3 extends over 16 amino acids. The V gene's germline CDR1 is LGHDT and CDR2 YNNKEL (reference sequence). V gave up 4 bases and J gave up 0 bases; unmatched junction bases: 7.

This clonotype was observed a handful of times. The V and J genes are TRBV18 and TRBJ2-5; tentative D call: TRBD1 (7 bases). The CDR3 is made up of 14 amino acids. From germline, CDR1 is KGHSH and CDR2 LQKENI. V shed 8 bases and J shed 5 bases, with 18 bases lying between them. Here the CDR3 reads CASSPPAGGETQYF. The DNA for the CDR3 is TGTGCCAGCAGCCCACCGGCAGGGGGGGAGACCCAGTACTTC.

V and J are TRBV5-1 and TRBJ1-1, with D hard to call. Trimming took off 1 base at V and 2 bases at J, with 6 bases between the two ends. Germline V gene data show CDR1 as SGHRS and CDR2 as YFSETQ. This CDR3 contains 13 residues. DNA of the CDR3: TGCGCCAGCAGCTTGTATGATAACACTGAAGCTTTCTTT. As protein: CASSLYDNTEAFF.

V is TRBV10-2 and J is TRBJ1-1; D gene ambiguous. Germline V CDR1 and CDR2: WSHSY, SAAADI. CDR3 length: 14 amino acids. Between the trimmed V and J ends, which lost 6 bases and 0 bases, there was a span of 11 bases. The CDR3 here is CASRVTIMNTEAFF. The CDR3 bases are TGCGCCAGCAGGGTTACAATCATGAACACTGAAGCTTTCTTT.